The sequence of this T cell receptor beta chain was determined in a study of blood T cell repertoires in COVID-19. For the study at large: Collection of acute and convalescent COVID-19 samples took place in the United States, Italy and Spain.

Participant ages covered roughly 18 to 89 years across 25 or so US areas. The study counted Cohort 3 donors as recovered given two negative PCRs, clearance, or symptom resolution. V was trimmed by 0 bases and J by 6 bases, leaving 10 bases between them. The CDR3 contains 14 residues. CDR1 and CDR2 (germline): MGHRA, YSYEKL. TCRdb's table, derived via immunoSEQ multiplex PCR, lists solely in-frame clones and lacks some. This table holds under 300,000 clones, 84% found once. The chain recombines TRBV4-1 with TRBJ2-3, with TRBD1 as a possible D gene (5 bases). The TCR sequence derives from a man aged 50-60 years who had recovered from COVID-19. Sequencing used PBMCs or T cells enriched from blood (not recorded which). CDR3 nucleotides: TGCGCCAGCAGCCAAGATTGGGCAGGGGATACGCAGTATTTT. Its protein product is CASSQDWAGDTQYF.